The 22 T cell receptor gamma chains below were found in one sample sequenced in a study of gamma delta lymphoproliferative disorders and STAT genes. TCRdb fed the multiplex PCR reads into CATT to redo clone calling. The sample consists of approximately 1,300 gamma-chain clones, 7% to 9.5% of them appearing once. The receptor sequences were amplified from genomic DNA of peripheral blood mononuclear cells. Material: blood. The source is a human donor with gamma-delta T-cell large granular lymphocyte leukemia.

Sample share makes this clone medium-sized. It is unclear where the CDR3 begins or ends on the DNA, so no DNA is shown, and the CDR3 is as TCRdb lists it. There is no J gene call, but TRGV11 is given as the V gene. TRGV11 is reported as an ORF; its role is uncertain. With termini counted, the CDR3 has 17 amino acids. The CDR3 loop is CTTVPAGLGTPYYKKLF.

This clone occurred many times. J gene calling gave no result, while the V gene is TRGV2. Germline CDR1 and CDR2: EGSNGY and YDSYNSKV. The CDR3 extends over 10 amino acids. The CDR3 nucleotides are TGTGCCACCTGGGACCCCTATCAACTCTTT. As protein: CATWDPYQLF.

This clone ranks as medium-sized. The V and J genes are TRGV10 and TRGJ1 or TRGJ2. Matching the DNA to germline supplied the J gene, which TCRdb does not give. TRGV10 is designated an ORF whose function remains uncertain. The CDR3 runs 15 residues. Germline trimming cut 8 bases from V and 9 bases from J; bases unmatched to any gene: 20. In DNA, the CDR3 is TGTGCTGCGTGGGATTATAATAGATCCCCTGGTAAGAAACTCTTT. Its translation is CAAWDYNRSPGKKLF.

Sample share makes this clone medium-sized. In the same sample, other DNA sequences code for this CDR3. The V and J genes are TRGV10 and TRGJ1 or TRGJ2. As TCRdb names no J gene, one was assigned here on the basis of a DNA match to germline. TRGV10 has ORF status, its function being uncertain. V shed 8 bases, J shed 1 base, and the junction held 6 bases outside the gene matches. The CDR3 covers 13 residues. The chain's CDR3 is CAAWDLNYYKKLF. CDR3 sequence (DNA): TGTGCTGCGTGGGATCTTAATTATTATAAGAAACTCTTT.

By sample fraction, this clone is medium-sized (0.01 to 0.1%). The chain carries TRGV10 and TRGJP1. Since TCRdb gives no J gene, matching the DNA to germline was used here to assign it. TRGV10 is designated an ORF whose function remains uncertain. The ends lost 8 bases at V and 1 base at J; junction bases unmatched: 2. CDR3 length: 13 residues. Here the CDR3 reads CAAWGTTGWFKIF. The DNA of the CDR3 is TGTGCTGCGTGGGGTACCACTGGTTGGTTCAAGATATTT.

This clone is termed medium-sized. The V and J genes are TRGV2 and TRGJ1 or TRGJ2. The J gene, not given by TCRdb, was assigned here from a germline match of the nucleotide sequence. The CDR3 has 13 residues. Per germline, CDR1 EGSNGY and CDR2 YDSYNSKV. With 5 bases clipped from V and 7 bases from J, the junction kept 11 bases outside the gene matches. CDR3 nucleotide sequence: TGTGCCACCTGGGCCACTGCGGGGTATAAGAAACTCTTT. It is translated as CATWATAGYKKLF.

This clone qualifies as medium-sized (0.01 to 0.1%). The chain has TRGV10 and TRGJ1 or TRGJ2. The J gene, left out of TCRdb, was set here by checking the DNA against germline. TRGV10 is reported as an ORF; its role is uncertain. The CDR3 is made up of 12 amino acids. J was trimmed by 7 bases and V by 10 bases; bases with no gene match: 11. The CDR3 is CAAFAAIYKKLF. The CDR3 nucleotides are TGTGCTGCGTTTGCGGCAATCTATAAGAAACTCTTT.

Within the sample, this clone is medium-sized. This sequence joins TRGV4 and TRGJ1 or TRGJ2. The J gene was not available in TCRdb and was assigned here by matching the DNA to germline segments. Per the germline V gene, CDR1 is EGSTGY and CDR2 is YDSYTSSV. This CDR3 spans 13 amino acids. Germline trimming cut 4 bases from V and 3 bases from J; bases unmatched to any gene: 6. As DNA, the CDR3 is TGTGCCACCTGGGACCAGAGTTATTATAAGAAACTCTTT. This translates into CATWDQSYYKKLF.

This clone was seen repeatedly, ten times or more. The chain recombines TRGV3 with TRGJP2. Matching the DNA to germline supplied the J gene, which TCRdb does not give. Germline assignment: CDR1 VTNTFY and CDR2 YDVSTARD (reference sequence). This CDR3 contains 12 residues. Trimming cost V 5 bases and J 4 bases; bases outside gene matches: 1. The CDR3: CATWASDWIKTF. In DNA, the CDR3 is TGTGCCACCTGGGCTAGTGATTGGATCAAGACGTTT.

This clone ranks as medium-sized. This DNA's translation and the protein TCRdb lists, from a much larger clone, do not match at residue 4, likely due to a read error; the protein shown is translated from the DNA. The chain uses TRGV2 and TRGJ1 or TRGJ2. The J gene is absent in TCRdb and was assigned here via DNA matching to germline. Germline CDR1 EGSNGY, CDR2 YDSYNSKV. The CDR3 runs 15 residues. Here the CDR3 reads CATRDGRVNYYKKLF. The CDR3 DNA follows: TGTGCCACCCGGGACGGCCGAGTTAATTATTATAAGAAACTCTTT.

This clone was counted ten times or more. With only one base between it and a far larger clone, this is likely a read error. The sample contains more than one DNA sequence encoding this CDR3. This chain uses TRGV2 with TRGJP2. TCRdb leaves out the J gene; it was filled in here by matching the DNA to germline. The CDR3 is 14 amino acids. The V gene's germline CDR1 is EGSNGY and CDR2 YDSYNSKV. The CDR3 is CATWDYCSDWIKTF. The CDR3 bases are TGCGCCACCTGGGACTATTGTAGTGATTGGATCAAGACGTTT.

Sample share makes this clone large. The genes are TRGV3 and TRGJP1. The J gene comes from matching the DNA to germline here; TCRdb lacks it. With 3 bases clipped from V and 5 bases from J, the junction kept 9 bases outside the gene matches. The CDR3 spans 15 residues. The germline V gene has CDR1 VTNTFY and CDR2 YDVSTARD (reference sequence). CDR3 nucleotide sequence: TGTGCCACCTGGGACGGGGGGTGTACTGGTTGGTTCAAGATATTT. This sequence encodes CATWDGGCTGWFKIF.

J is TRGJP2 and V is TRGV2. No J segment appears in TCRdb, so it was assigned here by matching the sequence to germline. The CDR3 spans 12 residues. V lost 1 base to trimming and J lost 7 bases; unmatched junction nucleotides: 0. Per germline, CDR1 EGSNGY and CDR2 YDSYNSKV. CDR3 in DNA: TGTGCCACCTGGGACGGTGATTGGATCAAGACGTTT. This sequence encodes CATWDGDWIKTF.

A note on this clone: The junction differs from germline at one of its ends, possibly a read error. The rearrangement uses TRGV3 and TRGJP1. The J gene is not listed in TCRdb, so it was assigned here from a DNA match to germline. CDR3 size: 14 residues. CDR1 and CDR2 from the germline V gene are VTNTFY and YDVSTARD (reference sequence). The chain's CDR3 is CATWHYTNGWFKIF. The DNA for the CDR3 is TGTGCCACCTGGCATTATACCAATGGTTGGTTCAAGATATTT.

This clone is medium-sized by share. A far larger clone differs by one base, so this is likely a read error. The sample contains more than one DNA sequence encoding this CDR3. The CDR3 DNA sequence: TGTGCCACCTGGGACGGCCGAGTTAATTATTATAAGAAACTTTTT. It specifies CATWDGRVNYYKKLF. A V gene of TRGV2 was called, but no J gene was assigned. The CDR3 is 15 residues long. The V gene's germline CDR1 is EGSNGY and CDR2 YDSYNSKV.

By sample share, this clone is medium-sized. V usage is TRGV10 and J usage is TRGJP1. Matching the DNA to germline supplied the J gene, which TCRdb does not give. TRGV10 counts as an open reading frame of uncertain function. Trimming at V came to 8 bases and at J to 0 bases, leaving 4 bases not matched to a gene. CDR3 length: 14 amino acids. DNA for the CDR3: TGTGCTGCGTGGGGAAATACCACTGGTTGGTTCAAGATATTT. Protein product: CAAWGNTTGWFKIF.

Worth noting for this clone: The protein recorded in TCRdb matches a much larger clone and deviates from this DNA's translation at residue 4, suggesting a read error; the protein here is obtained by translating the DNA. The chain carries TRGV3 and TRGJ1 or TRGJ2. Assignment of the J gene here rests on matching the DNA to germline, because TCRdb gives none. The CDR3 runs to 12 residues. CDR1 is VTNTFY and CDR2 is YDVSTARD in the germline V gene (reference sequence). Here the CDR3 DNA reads TGTGCCACCCGGGATTGGGATTATAAGAAACTCTTT. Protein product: CATRDWDYKKLF.

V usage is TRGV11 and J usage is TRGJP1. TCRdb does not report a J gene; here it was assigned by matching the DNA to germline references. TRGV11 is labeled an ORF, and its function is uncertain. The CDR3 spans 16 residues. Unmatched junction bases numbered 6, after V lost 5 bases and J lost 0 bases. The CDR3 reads CACWITKDTTGWFKIF. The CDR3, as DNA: TGTGCCTGCTGGATTACCAAGGATACCACTGGTTGGTTCAAGATATTT.

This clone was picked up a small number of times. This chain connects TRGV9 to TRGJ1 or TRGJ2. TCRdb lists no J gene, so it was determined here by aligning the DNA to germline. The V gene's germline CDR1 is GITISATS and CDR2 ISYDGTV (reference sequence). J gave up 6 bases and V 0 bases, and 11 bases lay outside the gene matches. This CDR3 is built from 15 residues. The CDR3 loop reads CALWEVRGICYKKLF. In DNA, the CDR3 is TGTGCCTTGTGGGAGGTGCGGGGAATATGTTATAAGAAACTCTTT.

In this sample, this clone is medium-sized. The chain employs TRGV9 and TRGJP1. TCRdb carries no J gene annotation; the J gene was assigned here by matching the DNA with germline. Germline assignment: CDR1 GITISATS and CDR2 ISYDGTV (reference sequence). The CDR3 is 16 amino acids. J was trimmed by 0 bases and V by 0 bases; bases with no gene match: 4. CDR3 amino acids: CALWEVLYTTGWFKIF. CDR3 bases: TGTGCCTTGTGGGAGGTGCTGTATACCACTGGTTGGTTCAAGATATTT.

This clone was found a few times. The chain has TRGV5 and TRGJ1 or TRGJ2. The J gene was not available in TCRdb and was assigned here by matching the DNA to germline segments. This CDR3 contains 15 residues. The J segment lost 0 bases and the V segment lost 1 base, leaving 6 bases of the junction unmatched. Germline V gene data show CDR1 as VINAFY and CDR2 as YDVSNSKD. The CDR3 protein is CATWDSYTNYYKKLF. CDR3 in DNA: TGTGCCACCTGGGACAGCTATACGAATTATTATAAGAAACTCTTT.

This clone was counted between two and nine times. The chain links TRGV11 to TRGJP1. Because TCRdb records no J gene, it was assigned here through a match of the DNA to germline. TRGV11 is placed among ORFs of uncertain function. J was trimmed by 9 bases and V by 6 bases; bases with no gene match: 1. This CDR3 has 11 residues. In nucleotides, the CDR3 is TGTGCCTGCTGGATTTGTTGGTTCAAGATATTT. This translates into CACWICWFKIF.